This TCR beta chain came from a study of blood T cell repertoires in COVID-19 (TCRdb year 2020). About the investigation overall: Samples from collaborators originated in the United States, Italy and Spain and spanned both the acute and convalescent phases of COVID-19. The prospective study material was composed of cDNA or gDNA derived from T cells, B-cell-depleted T cells, or PBMCs. The dataset comprised deeply sampled blood TCRbeta repertoires from subjects exposed to, actively infected with, or recovered from COVID-19. The repertoires were released in a freely available public database meant as a resource for research on the immune response to SARS-CoV-2. The samples were drawn from two sources: the first 160 participants of the ongoing ImmuneRACE study, and over 950 subjects contributed by 6 global collaborators. A de-identified subject ID, COVID-19 status, age in years and sex were almost always included in the sample metadata. Where available, HLA class I and class II types were obtained from metadata supplied by the sample provider rather than from assay-based typing. The paper's findings and limits, for the study overall: How much clinical and demographic metadata was included differed by source and by participant, and the metadata was provided uncurated.

TCRbeta CDR3 regions were amplified from genomic DNA using the immunoSEQ Assay, a bias-controlled multiplex PCR. In the original analysis: Nucleated cell counts per sample were estimated from amplification of reference gene primers within the assay. Sequence reads were collapsed and filtered to measure the absolute abundance of every unique TCRbeta CDR3 rearrangement. For each sample, productive Simpson clonality was calculated as the square root of Simpson's diversity index over productive rearrangements. The table comes from immuneACCESS by way of TCRdb, which keeps in-frame sequences with V and J called. Part of the clones is missing from these tables; in studies checked, under half for an unresolved V gene and the rest for unknown reasons. That table supplies the V and J calls and clone size; D and trimming were determined from the DNA. A total of about 170,000 clones appear in this sample, more than 60% of them only once. The ten largest clones capture approximately 8% of the sample.

As regards this clone: The target of this receptor is not known. No base qualities exist here, and no much larger clone lies one base off it.

Each collaborating institution followed its own protocols to collect whole blood in K2EDTA tubes. For TCRbeta analysis, collaborators shipped samples in one of three forms: frozen whole blood, isolated PBMCs, or DNA extracted from either of those sample types. The cysteine opens and the phenylalanine closes a CDR3 of 15 amino acids. The read is trimmed to its CDR3 DNA, 45 bases read in frame from base 1. Looking up the germline V gene (reference sequence) yields CDR1 SGHAT and CDR2 FQDESV. The trim is 2 bases for V and 3 bases for J, with a gap of 11 bases between the germline ends. Sequenced input: peripheral blood. The sequence links TRBV11-1 to TRBJ2-1; the D gene is unclear. The sequence was obtained from a man in his fifties or sixties with acute or convalescent COVID-19. The CDR3 protein sequence reads: CASSLQVNNYNEQFF. The nucleotide sequence is TGTGCCAGCAGCTTACAGGTCAACAACTACAATGAGCAGTTCTTC.